This is a list of T cell receptor beta chains from one sample in a study of T-cell reconstitution after alpha-beta-depleted transplantation in children. MiXCR was run by TCRdb on the PCR reads, yielding one entry per CDR3 protein. The sample consists of under 300,000 distinct CDR3 sequences, more than 7.5% of them appearing once. Material: PBMCs from the stem cell graft donor, obtained from the stem cell graft. These receptors came from a human donor who donated a stem cell graft to a child with SCID. Both conserved end residues are part of each CDR3. The order of the fields is clone size, J gene, V gene, D gene, CDR3 protein, CDR3 DNA. D genes are given only for firm matches. Clone size, where shown, is once, few, many, or a class for clones that have expanded.

>many|TRBJ1-4|TRBV4-2|.
CASSQETGLGGNEKLFF
TGTGCCAGCAGCCAAGAAACAGGGTTGGGGGGAAATGAAAAACTGTTTTTT
>.|TRBJ1-2|TRBV9|.
CASSVARGGKNYGYTF
TGTGCCAGCAGCGTAGCCCGTGGGGGAAAGAACTATGGCTACACCTTC
>many|TRBJ1-2|TRBV5-1|TRBD1
CASSFSRAGGTYGYTF
TGCGCCAGCAGCTTTTCGCGGGCAGGGGGGACTTATGGCTACACCTTC
>many|TRBJ2-5|TRBV5-1|TRBD1
CASSFGTGKETQYF
TGCGCCAGCAGCTTTGGGACAGGGAAAGAGACCCAGTACTTC
>.|TRBJ1-1|TRBV11-2|TRBD1
CASSYRQGGTGAFF
TGTGCCAGCAGCTACCGACAGGGAGGCACTGGAGCTTTCTTT
>.|TRBJ2-7|TRBV20-1|.
CSARGGRGEQYF
TGCAGTGCTAGAGGCGGGCGAGGCGAGCAGTACTTC
>many|TRBJ1-1|TRBV5-1|.
CASSLGAGVMNTEAFF
TGCGCCAGCAGCTTGGGCGCAGGTGTCATGAACACTGAAGCTTTCTTT
>many|TRBJ2-7|TRBV5-1|.
CASSLGSGLTYEQYF
TGCGCCAGCAGCTTGGGATCAGGTCTAACCTACGAGCAGTACTTC
>many|TRBJ2-7|TRBV5-1|.
CASSLSSGVETYEQYF
TGCGCCAGCAGCTTGTCTTCAGGTGTGGAGACCTACGAGCAGTACTTC
>.|TRBJ2-3|TRBV7-3|.
CASSLLVGGPDTQYF
TGTGCCAGCAGCCTACTAGTGGGAGGACCAGATACGCAGTATTTT
>many|TRBJ2-1|TRBV29-1|.
CSVERSSYNEQFF
TGCAGCGTTGAGAGGAGCTCCTACAATGAGCAGTTCTTC
>many|TRBJ1-1|TRBV20-1|TRBD1
CSARVRDRMNTEAFF
TGCAGTGCTAGAGTGCGGGACAGGATGAACACTGAAGCTTTCTTT
>many|TRBJ2-2|TRBV5-1|.
CASSLGTVNTGELFF
TGCGCCAGCAGTCTCGGGACCGTGAACACCGGGGAGCTGTTTTTT
>many|TRBJ2-1|TRBV6-1|TRBD1
CASKRGPEVSYNEQFF
TGTGCCAGCAAAAGGGGGCCAGAGGTCTCCTACAATGAGCAGTTCTTC
>.|TRBJ2-2|TRBV20-1|.
CSARYHRDTGELFF
TGCAGTGCTAGATACCACAGGGACACCGGGGAGCTGTTTTTT
>many|TRBJ2-7|TRBV9|TRBD2
CASSVGTSVNEQYF
TGTGCCAGCAGCGTAGGGACTAGCGTGAACGAGCAGTACTTC
>many|TRBJ2-5|TRBV10-3|.
CAISGDGGDWQTQYF
TGTGCCATCAGTGGTGACGGGGGAGATTGGCAGACCCAGTACTTC
>many|TRBJ2-7|TRBV20-1|.
CSAEEGKSYEQYF
TGCAGTGCCGAGGAAGGGAAGTCCTACGAGCAGTACTTC
>many|TRBJ1-1|TRBV29-1|.
CSVVPVSTEAFF
TGCAGCGTCGTGCCCGTTTCTACTGAAGCTTTCTTT
>many|TRBJ2-6|TRBV4-3|.
CASSHTRDSGANVLTF
TGCGCCAGCAGCCATACCAGGGACTCTGGGGCCAACGTCCTGACTTTC
>many|TRBJ1-5|TRBV9|.
CASSLGWGPQHF
TGTGCCAGCAGTCTCGGATGGGGGCCCCAGCATTTT
>many|TRBJ1-1|TRBV7-9|.
CASSFKDGGDTEAFF
TGTGCCAGCAGCTTCAAAGACGGGGGGGACACTGAAGCTTTCTTT
>many|TRBJ2-7|TRBV7-2|.
CASSLVGRVQYF
TGTGCCAGCAGCTTAGTGGGCAGGGTGCAGTACTTC
>many|TRBJ2-7|TRBV12-3/TRBV12-4|.
CASSFSPWGEQYF
TGTGCCAGCAGTTTTTCCCCGTGGGGCGAGCAGTACTTC
>many|TRBJ2-1|TRBV10-3|TRBD1
CAISERGTVHNEQFF
TGTGCCATCAGTGAGAGAGGGACAGTCCACAATGAGCAGTTCTTC
>many|TRBJ1-3|TRBV7-2|.
CASSLQGLSSGNTIYF
TGTGCCAGCAGCTTACAGGGCCTTAGCTCTGGAAACACCATATATTTT
>many|TRBJ1-1|TRBV20-1|.
CSAPRGSETEAFF
TGCAGTGCTCCCAGGGGTTCAGAAACTGAAGCTTTCTTT
>many|TRBJ2-3|TRBV12-3/TRBV12-4|TRBD2
CASSPIAGGPTDTQYF
TGTGCCAGCAGTCCAATAGCGGGGGGGCCGACAGATACGCAGTATTTT
>many|TRBJ2-1|TRBV7-8|TRBD2
CASSLGTSGELLAYNEQFF
TGTGCCAGCAGCTTAGGGACTAGCGGGGAACTCCTCGCTTACAATGAGCAGTTCTTC
>.|TRBJ1-3|TRBV5-1|.
CASSLAGLYSGNTIYF
TGCGCCAGCAGCTTGGCGGGCCTCTACTCTGGAAACACCATATATTTT
>many|TRBJ2-1|TRBV5-6|.
CASSFGTRNEQFF
TGTGCCAGCAGCTTCGGGACAAGGAATGAGCAGTTCTTC
>many|TRBJ2-1|TRBV7-2|.
CASSLLEYNEQFF
TGTGCCAGCAGCCTCCTCGAGTACAATGAGCAGTTCTTC
>many|TRBJ1-1|TRBV10-3|.
CAISESSPGSTVAFF
TGTGCCATCAGTGAGTCGAGTCCGGGATCTACTGTAGCTTTCTTT
>many|TRBJ1-4|TRBV7-2|.
CASSSRGTSGGEKLFF
TGTGCCAGCAGCTCACGGGGGACATCGGGCGGAGAAAAACTGTTTTTT
>many|TRBJ2-1|TRBV3-1|TRBD2
CASSQEVWERGESNEQFF
TGTGCCAGCAGCCAAGAGGTTTGGGAGCGGGGGGAGTCCAATGAGCAGTTCTTC
>many|TRBJ2-3|TRBV29-1|.
CSAESGLATDTQYF
TGCAGCGCTGAGTCGGGACTCGCCACAGATACGCAGTATTTT
>many|TRBJ2-1|TRBV20-1|.
CSARGAASYNEQFF
TGCAGTGCTAGAGGGGCTGCCTCCTACAATGAGCAGTTCTTC
>.|TRBJ2-2|TRBV12-3/TRBV12-4|.
CACSLEDGRNTEELFF
TGTGCCTGCAGCCTAGAGGACGGACGGAACACCGAGGAGCTGTTTTTT
>many|TRBJ2-7|TRBV6-1|.
CASRTPSSYEQYF
TGTGCCAGCAGGACTCCCAGCTCCTACGAGCAGTACTTC
>many|TRBJ1-4|TRBV4-2|TRBD1
CASSQPGQTNEKLFF
TGTGCCAGCAGCCAACCGGGACAGACGAATGAAAAACTGTTTTTT
>many|TRBJ1-2|TRBV7-2|TRBD1
CASSLNFGTAIYGYTF
TGTGCCAGCAGCCTCAATTTTGGGACAGCAATCTATGGCTACACCTTC